Below, 20 T cell receptor beta chains from the same sample are listed, as sequenced in a study of kidney transplant recipient with SARS-CoV-2 infection (dated by TCRdb to the early 2020s). The time point label for this specimen denotes: pre-pandemic baseline sample and day 111 after first positive SARS-CoV-2 test. Instrument used: Illumina MiSeq. TCRdb reworked the public reads: Q25 trimming with fastp, MiXCR clone assembly, productive beta chains retained. Merged by CDR3 protein, the rows form single entries marked with the most common genes and DNA. The sample contains roughly 230,000 distinct CDR3 sequences, 29% of them found a single time. The ten biggest clones cover under 7.5% of the sample. The sequenced sample was a blood sample, obtained at baseline and on roughly day 110 from a kidney transplant recipient. These receptors came from a male patient in his 30s who had COVID-19 and was a kidney transplant recipient. Post transplant, some T cells may arise from the graft donor.

This clonotype was found once. A read error may explain this, as a much larger clone is one base away. The DNA for the CDR3 is TGTGCCACCAGTGATTTGAACAGGCCCCACGAGCAGTACTTC. It codes for CATSDLNRPHEQYF. V is TRBV24-1 and J is TRBJ2-1, with D possibly matching TRBD1 (5 bases). Judging by the DNA end, TRBJ2-7 fits better; the J call may be wrong. Germline assignment: CDR1 KGHDR and CDR2 SFDVKD. The CDR3 loop spans 14 amino acids.

Ten or more counts support this clonotype. This CDR3 is CATSDRGNQPQHF. CDR3 nucleotide sequence: TGTGCCACCAGTGATCGGGGCAATCAGCCCCAGCATTTT. The rearrangement links TRBV24-1 to TRBJ1-5; D is undetermined. The CDR3 sequence is 13 residues long. V was cut by 3 bases and J by 2 bases, with 4 bases left in between. Per the germline V gene, CDR1 is KGHDR and CDR2 is SFDVKD.

The sample holds many counts of this clonotype. The CDR3 protein is CASRWTETNEQYF. The CDR3 region has the DNA TGTGCCAGCAGGTGGACGGAAACGAACGAGCAGTACTTC. The chain combines TRBV7-9 with TRBJ2-7; D is uncertain. V dropped 6 bases and J dropped 5 bases, with 14 bases sitting between them. The CDR3 length is 13 residues. Germline-derived CDR1 and CDR2 are SEHNR and FQNEAQ (reference sequence).

This sequence joins TRBV7-3 and TRBJ2-3, with TRBD2 matching 8 bases. Trimming removed 5 bases from V and 4 bases from J; junction bases left unmatched: 2. This CDR3 contains 13 residues. The germline V gene has CDR1 SGHTA and CDR2 FQGTGA. CDR3 in amino acids: CASSVGRADTQYF. DNA for the CDR3: TGTGCCAGCAGCGTCGGGAGGGCAGATACGCAGTATTTT.

In this sample, this clonotype turned up many times. V usage is TRBV5-1 and J usage is TRBJ1-2, with unresolved D. The CDR3 contains 16 residues. Germline V gene data show CDR1 as SGHRS and CDR2 as YFSETQ. V lost 7 bases, J lost 4 bases, and 23 bases lay in between. CDR3 DNA sequence: TGCGCCAGCCGTCGGAAATCGGTTCGAAAGACCTATGGCTACACCTTC. Its translation is CASRRKSVRKTYGYTF.

V usage is TRBV9 and J usage is TRBJ2-3, with 7 bases identical to TRBD2. Germline assignment: CDR1 SGDLS and CDR2 YYNGEE. J gave up 0 bases and V 0 bases, and 7 bases lay outside the gene matches. The CDR3 runs 17 residues. The DNA for the CDR3 is TGTGCCAGCAGCGTAGGCGGGGGTACTTCTAGCACAGATACGCAGTATTTT. Amino acid sequence: CASSVGGGTSSTDTQYF.

The sample holds many counts of this clonotype. This chain uses TRBV6-6 with TRBJ1-1; D uncertain. Germline values: CDR1 MNHNY, CDR2 SVGAGI (reference sequence). The CDR3 is made up of 15 amino acids. V lost 5 bases and J lost 0, with 13 bases in between. The CDR3 reads CASSQRHILNTEAFF. The DNA for the CDR3 is TGTGCCAGCAGTCAGCGACACATTTTGAACACTGAAGCTTTCTTT.

In this sample, this clonotype turned up many times. The V call is TRBV2, the J call TRBJ1-5; TRBD1 is a possible D gene (5 bases). In germline, CDR1 is SNHLY, CDR2 FYNNEI. The CDR3 has 17 residues. Deletions cut 2 bases from V and 3 bases from J, with 17 bases between. The CDR3 sequence: CASSEFSGADVNQPQHF. The CDR3 nucleotides read TGTGCCAGCAGTGAATTCAGTGGGGCAGACGTCAATCAGCCCCAGCATTTT. Full variable domain (remainder filled in from reference TRBV2 and TRBJ1-5): EPEVTQTPSHQVTQMGQEVILRCVPISNHLYFYWYRQILGQKVEFLVSFYNNEISEKSEIFDDQFSVERPDGSNFTLKIRSTKLEDSAMYFCASSEFSGADVNQPQHFGDGTRLSIL.

Details on this clonotype: This may arise from a read error, as a much more abundant clone is one base away. V and J are TRBV11-2 and TRBJ2-3; either TRBD1 or TRBD2 may fit D (5 bases each). Germline V gene lookup returns CDR1 SGHAT and CDR2 FQNNGV. The CDR3 is made up of 16 amino acids. Trimming cost V 1 base and J 8 bases, with 19 bases left between them. CDR3 nucleotide sequence: TGTGCCAGCAGCTTAGGCCTGGGGCCCGCCGCGGGTACGCAGTATTTT. Its translation: CASSLGLGPAAGTQYF.

This clonotype was recorded many times. J is TRBJ1-1 and V is TRBV7-9; perhaps TRBD1 as D (6 bases). This CDR3 comprises 15 residues. Germline CDR1 is SEHNR and CDR2 is FQNEAQ (reference sequence). Trimming took off 7 bases at V and 1 base at J, with 16 bases between the two ends. CDR3 residues: CASTGGAASNTEAFF. In nucleotides, the CDR3 is TGTGCCAGCACCGGGGGGGCAGCCTCGAACACTGAAGCTTTCTTT.

This clonotype was detected ten times or more. The chain is built from TRBV29-1 and TRBJ2-2; a possible D gene is TRBD1 (5 bases). Trimming pared 4 bases from V and 2 bases from J, leaving 8 bases between. Germline V gene sequence: CDR1 SQVTM, CDR2 ANQGSEA. The CDR3 contains 13 residues. The CDR3 reads CSVVQENTGELFF. CDR3 DNA: TGCAGCGTTGTACAGGAAAACACCGGGGAGCTGTTTTTT.

As to this clonotype: Possible read error: a much larger clone is one base away. The chain is built from TRBV11-3 and TRBJ1-2; D not certain. The CDR3 has 17 amino acids. Per germline, CDR1 SGHNT and CDR2 YENEEA. In DNA form, the CDR3 reads TGTGCCAGCAGCCCCGCGTCCGATCTCGGAAAGACCTATGGCTGCACCTTC. Protein sequence: CASSPASDLGKTYGCTF.

This clonotype was counted ten times or more. The CDR3, as DNA: TGTGCCAGCAGTAAACTTGTGGAATGTAGAAAGACCTATGGCTACACCTTC. Translating gives CASSKLVECRKTYGYTF. The chain couples TRBV6-1 to TRBJ1-2; D is ambiguous. The CDR3 is 17 residues long. V dropped 5 bases and J dropped 4 bases, with 23 bases sitting between them. The germline gives CDR1 MNHNS, CDR2 SASEGT.

Many counts were recorded for this clonotype. The rearrangement uses TRBV4-1 and TRBJ1-1; the D gene is possibly TRBD1 (6 bases). Trimming stripped 0 bases from V and 6 bases from J, with 11 bases between. Per germline, CDR1 MGHRA and CDR2 YSYEKL. This CDR3 comprises 14 residues. The CDR3 spells CASSQDWGGAEAFF. The CDR3 DNA follows: TGCGCCAGCAGCCAAGATTGGGGGGGCGCTGAAGCTTTCTTT.

With regard to this clonotype: This is likely a read error, given that the CDR3 carries no conserved phenylalanine or tryptophan at its end. The chain uses TRBV12-3 or TRBV12-4 and TRBJ2-1; TRBD1 might be the D (5 bases). The J call is uncertain, as TRBJ2-7 better fits the DNA end. The CDR3 length is 13 residues. CDR3 in amino acids: CASSLGLSYEQYS. The CDR3 bases are TGTGCCAGCAGTTTGGGGCTCTCCTACGAGCAGTACTCC.

This clonotype occurred once. Without the conserved terminal phenylalanine or tryptophan, this CDR3 likely stems from a read error. V gene TRBV10-1 combines with J gene TRBJ2-2; the match to TRBD2 covers 9 bases. Germline CDR1 and CDR2: WNHNN and SYGVQD (reference sequence). The V and J ends lost 5 bases and 8 bases, in that order; junction bases with no gene match: 9. The CDR3 consists of 15 residues. CDR3 nucleotide sequence: TGCGCCAGCAGTAAGATAGCGGGAGTATTAGGGGAGCTGTTTATT. It codes for CASSKIAGVLGELFI.

This clonotype has ten or more counts. The chain employs TRBV10-1 and TRBJ1-2; D is ambiguous. Trimming took 5 bases from V and 4 from J, leaving 23 bases between them. The CDR3 spans 17 residues. CDR1 and CDR2 (germline): WNHNN, SYGVQD (reference sequence). Here the CDR3 DNA reads TGCGCCAGCAGTCTTCATCAAAGATCGCGAAAGACCTATGGCTACACCTTC. It encodes CASSLHQRSRKTYGYTF.

The chain employs TRBV7-2 and TRBJ2-3, with 8 bases fitting TRBD2. The CDR3 is made up of 17 amino acids. Germline V gene sequence: CDR1 SGHTA, CDR2 FQGNSA. The V and J ends lost 2 bases and 4 bases, in that order; junction bases with no gene match: 11. The CDR3 nucleotides read TGTGCCAGCAGCTTAATGCCGGGACTAGGGGGTTCAGATACGCAGTATTTT. Translation: CASSLMPGLGGSDTQYF. The full variable domain, rest sourced from reference TRBV7-2 and TRBJ2-3, is GAGVSQSPSNKVTEKGKDVELRCDPISGHTALYWYRQSLGQGLEFLIYFQGNSAPDKSGLPSDRFSAERTGGSVSTLTIQRTQQEDSAVYLCASSLMPGLGGSDTQYFGPGTRLTVL.

Notes on this clonotype: A clone one base away is much larger, so this may be a read error. The chain carries TRBV3-1 and TRBJ1-2; D may be TRBD1 (5 bases). Per the germline V gene, CDR1 is LGHDT and CDR2 is YNNKEL (reference sequence). Trimming removed 4 bases from V and 1 base from J, with 13 bases in between. This CDR3 is built from 15 residues. The CDR3 DNA is TGTGCCAGCAGCCCCCGGGGCCGGGGTAACTATGGCTACACCTTC. This codes for CASSPRGRGNYGYTF.

There are many counts of this clonotype. The genes are TRBV7-1 and TRBJ1-2; D remains unclear. TRBV7-1 is sorted into the ORF group, with uncertain function. This CDR3 has 17 residues. V dropped 5 bases and J dropped 4 bases, with 23 bases sitting between them. CDR3 sequence (DNA): TGTGCCAGCAGCCGTTGGTGTCACGAGGGAAAGACCTATGGCTACACCTTC. It specifies CASSRWCHEGKTYGYTF.